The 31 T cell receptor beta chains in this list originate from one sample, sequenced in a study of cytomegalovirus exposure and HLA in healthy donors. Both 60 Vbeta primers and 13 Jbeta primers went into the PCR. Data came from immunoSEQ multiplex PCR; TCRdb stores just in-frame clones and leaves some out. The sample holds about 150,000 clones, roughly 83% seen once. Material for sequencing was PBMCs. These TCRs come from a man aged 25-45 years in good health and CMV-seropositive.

The CDR3 nucleotides are TGTGCCAGCAGCGGCAGGGTTCTGAACACTGAAGCTTTCTTT. It is translated as CASSGRVLNTEAFF. The chain employs TRBV7-9 and TRBJ1-1; the D gene is possibly TRBD1 (5 bases). This CDR3 contains 14 residues. Trimming stripped 5 bases from V and 0 bases from J, with 10 bases between. Germline CDR1 reads SEHNR; CDR2 reads FQNEAQ (reference sequence).

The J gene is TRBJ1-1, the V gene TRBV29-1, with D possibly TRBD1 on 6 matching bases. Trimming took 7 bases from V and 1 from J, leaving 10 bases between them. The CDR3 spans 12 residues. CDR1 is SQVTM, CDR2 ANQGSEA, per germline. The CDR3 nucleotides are TGCAGCGCCACGACAGGGAACACTGAAGCTTTCTTT. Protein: CSATTGNTEAFF.

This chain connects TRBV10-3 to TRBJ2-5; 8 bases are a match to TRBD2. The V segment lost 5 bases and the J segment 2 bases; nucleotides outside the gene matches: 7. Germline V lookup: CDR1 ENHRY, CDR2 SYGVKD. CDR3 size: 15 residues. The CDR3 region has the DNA TGTGCCATCAGTCAAATCGGGACTAGGCAAGAGACCCAGTACTTC. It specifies CAISQIGTRQETQYF.

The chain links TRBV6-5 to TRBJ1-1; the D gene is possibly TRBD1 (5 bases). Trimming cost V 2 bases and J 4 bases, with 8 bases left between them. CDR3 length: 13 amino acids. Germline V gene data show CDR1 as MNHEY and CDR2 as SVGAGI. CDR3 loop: CASSYPQATEAFF. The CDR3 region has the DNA TGTGCCAGCAGTTACCCACAGGCCACTGAAGCTTTCTTT.

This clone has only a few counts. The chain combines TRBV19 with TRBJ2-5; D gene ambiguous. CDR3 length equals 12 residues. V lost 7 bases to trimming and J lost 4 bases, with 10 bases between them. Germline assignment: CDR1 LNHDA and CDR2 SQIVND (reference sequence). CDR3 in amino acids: CASIPGGETQYF. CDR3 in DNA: TGTGCCAGTATCCCGGGTGGAGAGACCCAGTACTTC.

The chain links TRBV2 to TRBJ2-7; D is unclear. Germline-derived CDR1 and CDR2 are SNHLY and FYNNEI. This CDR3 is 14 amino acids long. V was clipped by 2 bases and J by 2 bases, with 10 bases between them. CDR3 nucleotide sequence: TGTGCCAGCAGTGAAATGGGCCCCCCCTACGAGCAGTACTTC. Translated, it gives CASSEMGPPYEQYF.

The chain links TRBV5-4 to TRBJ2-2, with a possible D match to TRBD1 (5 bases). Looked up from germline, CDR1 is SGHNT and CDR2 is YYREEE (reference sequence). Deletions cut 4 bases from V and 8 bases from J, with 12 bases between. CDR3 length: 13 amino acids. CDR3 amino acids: CASSQGNLGELFF. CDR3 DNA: TGTGCCAGCAGCCAGGGAAATCTAGGGGAGCTGTTTTTT.

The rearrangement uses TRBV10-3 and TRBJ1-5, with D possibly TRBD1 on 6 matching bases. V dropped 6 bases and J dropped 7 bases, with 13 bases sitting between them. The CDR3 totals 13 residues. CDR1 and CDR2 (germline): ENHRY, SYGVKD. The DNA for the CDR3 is TGTGCCATCAGGGACCTGGACAGCCAGCCCCAGCATTTT. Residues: CAIRDLDSQPQHF.

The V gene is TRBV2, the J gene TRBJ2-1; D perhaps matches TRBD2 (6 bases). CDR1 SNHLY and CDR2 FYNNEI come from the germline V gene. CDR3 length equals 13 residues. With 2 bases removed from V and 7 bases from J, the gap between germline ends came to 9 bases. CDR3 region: CASSELARNEQFF. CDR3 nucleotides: TGTGCCAGCAGTGAACTAGCGCGGAATGAGCAGTTCTTC.

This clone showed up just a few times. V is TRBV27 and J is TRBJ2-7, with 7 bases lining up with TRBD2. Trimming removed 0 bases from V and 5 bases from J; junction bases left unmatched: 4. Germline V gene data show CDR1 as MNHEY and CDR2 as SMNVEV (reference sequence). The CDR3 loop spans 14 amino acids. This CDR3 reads CASSLSRGGDEQYF. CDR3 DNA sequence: TGTGCCAGCAGTTTATCGAGGGGAGGGGACGAGCAGTACTTC.

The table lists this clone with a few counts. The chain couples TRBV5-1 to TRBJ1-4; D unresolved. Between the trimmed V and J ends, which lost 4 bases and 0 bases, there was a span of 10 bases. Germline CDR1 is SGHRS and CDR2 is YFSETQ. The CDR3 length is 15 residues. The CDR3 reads CASSETVATNEKLFF. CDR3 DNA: TGCGCCAGCAGCGAAACAGTAGCAACTAATGAAAAACTGTTTTTT. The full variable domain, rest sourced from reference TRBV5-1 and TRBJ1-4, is KAGVTQTPRYLIKTRGQQVTLSCSPISGHRSVSWYQQTPGQGLQFLFEYFSETQRNKGNFPGRFSGRQFSNSRSEMNVSTLELGDSALYLCASSETVATNEKLFFGSGTQLSVL.

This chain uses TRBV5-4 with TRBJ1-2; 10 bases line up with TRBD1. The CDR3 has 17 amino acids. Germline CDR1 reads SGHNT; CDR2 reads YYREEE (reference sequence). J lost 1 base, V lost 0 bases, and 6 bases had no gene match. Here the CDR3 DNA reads TGTGCCAGCAGCTTGGGGGGGACAGGGGCGATTAACTATGGCTACACCTTC. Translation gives CASSLGGTGAINYGYTF.

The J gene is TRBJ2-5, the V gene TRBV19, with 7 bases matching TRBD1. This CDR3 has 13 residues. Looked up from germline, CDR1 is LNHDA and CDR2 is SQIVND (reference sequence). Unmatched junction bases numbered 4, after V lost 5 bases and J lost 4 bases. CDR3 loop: CASSPTGVETQYF. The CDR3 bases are TGTGCCAGTAGTCCAACAGGGGTAGAGACCCAGTACTTC.

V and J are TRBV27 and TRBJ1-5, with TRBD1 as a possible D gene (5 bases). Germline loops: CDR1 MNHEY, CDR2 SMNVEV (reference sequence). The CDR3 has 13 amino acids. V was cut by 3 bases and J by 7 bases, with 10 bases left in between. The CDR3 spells CASSFQGPQPQHF. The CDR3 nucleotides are TGTGCCAGCAGTTTCCAGGGCCCACAGCCCCAGCATTTT.

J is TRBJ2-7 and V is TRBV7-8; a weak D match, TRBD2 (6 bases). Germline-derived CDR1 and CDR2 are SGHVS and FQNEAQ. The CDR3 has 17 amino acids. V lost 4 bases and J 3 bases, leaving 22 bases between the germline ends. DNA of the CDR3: TGTGCCAGCAGCTCAAGAGAAACACCGGGACTGAGCTACGAGCAGTACTTC. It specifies CASSSRETPGLSYEQYF.

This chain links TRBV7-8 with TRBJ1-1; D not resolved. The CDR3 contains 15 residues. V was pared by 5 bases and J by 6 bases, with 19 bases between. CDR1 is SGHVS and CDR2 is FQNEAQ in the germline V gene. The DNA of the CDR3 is TGTGCCAGCAGCCCGGAGATGGCCTCCCTGTCTGAAGCTTTCTTT. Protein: CASSPEMASLSEAFF.

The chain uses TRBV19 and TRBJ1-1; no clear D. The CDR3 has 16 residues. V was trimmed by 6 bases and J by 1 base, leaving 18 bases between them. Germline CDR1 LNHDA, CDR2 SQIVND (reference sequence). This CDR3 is CASRSFYRRRNTEAFF. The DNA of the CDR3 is TGTGCCAGTAGATCTTTTTATCGGAGAAGGAACACTGAAGCTTTCTTT.

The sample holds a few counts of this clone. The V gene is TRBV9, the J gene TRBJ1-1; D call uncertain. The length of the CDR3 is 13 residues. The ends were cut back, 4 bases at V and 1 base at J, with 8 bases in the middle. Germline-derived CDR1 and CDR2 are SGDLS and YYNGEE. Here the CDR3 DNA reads TGTGCCAGCAGCCCCTCGGGGAACACTGAAGCTTTCTTT. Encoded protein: CASSPSGNTEAFF. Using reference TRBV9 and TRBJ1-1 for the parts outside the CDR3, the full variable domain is DSGVTQTPKHLITATGQRVTLRCSPRSGDLSVYWYQQSLDQGLQFLIQYYNGEERAKGNILERFSAQQFPDLHSELNLSSLELGDSALYFCASSPSGNTEAFFGQGTRLTVV.

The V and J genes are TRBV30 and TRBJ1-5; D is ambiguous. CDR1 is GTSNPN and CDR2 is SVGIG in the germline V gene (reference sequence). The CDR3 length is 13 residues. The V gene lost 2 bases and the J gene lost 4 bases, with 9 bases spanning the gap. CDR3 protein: CAWSSTGNQPQHF. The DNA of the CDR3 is TGTGCCTGGAGTAGTACGGGGAATCAGCCCCAGCATTTT.

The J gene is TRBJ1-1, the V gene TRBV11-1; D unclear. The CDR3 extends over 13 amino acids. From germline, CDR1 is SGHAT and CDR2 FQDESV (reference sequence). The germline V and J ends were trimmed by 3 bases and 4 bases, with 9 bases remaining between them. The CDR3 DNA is TGTGCCAGCAGCTTTTCGGGGATCACTGAAGCTTTCTTT. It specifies CASSFSGITEAFF.

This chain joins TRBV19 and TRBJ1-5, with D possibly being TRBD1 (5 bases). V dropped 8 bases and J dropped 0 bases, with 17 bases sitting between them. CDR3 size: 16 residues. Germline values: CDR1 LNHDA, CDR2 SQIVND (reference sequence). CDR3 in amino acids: CASRDLGRYSNQPQHF. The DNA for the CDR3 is TGTGCCAGTCGGGACTTGGGAAGATATAGCAATCAGCCCCAGCATTTT.

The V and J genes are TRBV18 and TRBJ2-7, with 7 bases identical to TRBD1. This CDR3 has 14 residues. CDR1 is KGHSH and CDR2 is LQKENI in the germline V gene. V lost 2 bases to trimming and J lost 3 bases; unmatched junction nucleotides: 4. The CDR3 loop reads CASSPGQANYEQYF. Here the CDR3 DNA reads TGTGCCAGCTCACCAGGACAGGCGAACTACGAGCAGTACTTC.

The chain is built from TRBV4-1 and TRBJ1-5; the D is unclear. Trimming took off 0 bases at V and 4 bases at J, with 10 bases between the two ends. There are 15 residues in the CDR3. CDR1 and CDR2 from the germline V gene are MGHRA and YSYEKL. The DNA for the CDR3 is TGCGCCAGCAGCCAAGATCTAAATAAGAATCAGCCCCAGCATTTT. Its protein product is CASSQDLNKNQPQHF.

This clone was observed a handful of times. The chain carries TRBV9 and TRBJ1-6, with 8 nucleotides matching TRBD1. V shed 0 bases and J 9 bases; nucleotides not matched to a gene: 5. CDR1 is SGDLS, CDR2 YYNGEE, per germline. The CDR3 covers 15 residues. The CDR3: CASSVGQGTGSPLHF. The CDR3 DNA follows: TGTGCCAGCAGCGTAGGACAGGGGACGGGTTCACCCCTCCACTTT.

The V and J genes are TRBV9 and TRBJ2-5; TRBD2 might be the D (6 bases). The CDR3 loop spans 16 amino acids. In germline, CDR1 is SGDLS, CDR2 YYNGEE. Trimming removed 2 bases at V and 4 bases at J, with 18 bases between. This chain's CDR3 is CASSVGNGGQAETQYF. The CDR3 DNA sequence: TGTGCCAGCAGCGTTGGGAACGGGGGTCAGGCAGAGACCCAGTACTTC.

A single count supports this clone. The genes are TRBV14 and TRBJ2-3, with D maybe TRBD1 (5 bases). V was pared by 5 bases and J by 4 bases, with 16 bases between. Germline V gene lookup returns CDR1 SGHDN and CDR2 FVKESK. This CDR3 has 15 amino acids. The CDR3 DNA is TGTGCCAGCAGCGCACAGGATTTGGCCCCAGATACGCAGTATTTT. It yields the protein CASSAQDLAPDTQYF.

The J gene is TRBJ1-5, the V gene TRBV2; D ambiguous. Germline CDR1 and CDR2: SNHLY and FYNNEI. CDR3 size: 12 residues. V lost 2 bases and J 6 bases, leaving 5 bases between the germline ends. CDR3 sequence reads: CASSESGQPQHF. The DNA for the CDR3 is TGTGCCAGCAGTGAATCGGGTCAGCCCCAGCATTTT.

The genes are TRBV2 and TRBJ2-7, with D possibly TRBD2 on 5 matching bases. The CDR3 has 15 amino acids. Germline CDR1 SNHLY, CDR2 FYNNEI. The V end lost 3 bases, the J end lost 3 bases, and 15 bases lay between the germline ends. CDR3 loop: CASSERPRGHYEQYF. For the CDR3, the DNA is TGTGCCAGCAGTGAGAGGCCTCGAGGGCACTACGAGCAGTACTTC.

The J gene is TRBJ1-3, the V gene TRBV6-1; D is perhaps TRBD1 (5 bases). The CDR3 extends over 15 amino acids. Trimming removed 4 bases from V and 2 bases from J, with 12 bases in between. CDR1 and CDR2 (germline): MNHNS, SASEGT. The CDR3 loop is CASSGQRPTGNTIYF. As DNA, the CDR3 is TGTGCCAGCAGTGGACAGCGACCAACTGGAAACACCATATATTTT.

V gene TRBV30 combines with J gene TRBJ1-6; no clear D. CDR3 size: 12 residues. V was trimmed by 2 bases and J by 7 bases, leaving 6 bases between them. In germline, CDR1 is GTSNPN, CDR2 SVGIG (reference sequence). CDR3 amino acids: CAWSFPNSPLHF. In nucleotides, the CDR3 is TGTGCCTGGAGTTTCCCAAATTCACCCCTCCACTTT.

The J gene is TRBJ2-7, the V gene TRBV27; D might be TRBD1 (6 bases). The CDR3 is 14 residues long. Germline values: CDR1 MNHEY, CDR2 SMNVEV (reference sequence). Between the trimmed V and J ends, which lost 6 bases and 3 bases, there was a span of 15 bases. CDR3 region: CASRLQPDSYEQYF. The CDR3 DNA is TGTGCCAGCAGACTTCAACCGGACAGCTACGAGCAGTACTTC.